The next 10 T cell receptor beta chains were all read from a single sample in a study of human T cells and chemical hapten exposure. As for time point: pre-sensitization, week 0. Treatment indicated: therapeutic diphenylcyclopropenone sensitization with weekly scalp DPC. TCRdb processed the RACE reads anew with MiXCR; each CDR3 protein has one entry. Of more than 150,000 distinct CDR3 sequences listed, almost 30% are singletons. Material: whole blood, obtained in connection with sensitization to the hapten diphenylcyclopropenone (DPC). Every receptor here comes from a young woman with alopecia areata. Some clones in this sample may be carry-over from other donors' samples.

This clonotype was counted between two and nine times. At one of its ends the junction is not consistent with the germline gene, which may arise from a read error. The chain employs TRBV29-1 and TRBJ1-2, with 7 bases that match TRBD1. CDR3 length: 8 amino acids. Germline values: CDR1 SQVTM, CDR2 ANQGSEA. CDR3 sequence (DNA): TGCAGCACCCGACAGGGTGTATTC. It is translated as CSTRQGVF. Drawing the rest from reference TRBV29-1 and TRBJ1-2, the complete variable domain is SAVISQKPSRDICQRGTSLTIQCQVDSQVTMMFWYRQQPGQSLTLIATANQGSEATYESGFVIDKFPISRPNLTFSTLTVSNMSPEDSSIYLCSTRQGVFGSGTRLTVV.

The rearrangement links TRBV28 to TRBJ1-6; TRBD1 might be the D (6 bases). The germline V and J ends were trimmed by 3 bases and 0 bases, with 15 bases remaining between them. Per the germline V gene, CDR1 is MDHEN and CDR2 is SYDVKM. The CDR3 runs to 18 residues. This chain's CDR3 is CASSFIPGASSYNSPLHF. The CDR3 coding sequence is TGTGCCAGCAGTTTTATCCCAGGGGCGAGCTCCTATAATTCACCCCTCCACTTT. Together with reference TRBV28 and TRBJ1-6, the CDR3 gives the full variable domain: DVKVTQSSRYLVKRTGEKVFLECVQDMDHENMFWYRQDPGLGLRLIYFSYDVKMKEKGDIPEGYSVSREKKERFSLILESASTNQTSMYLCASSFIPGASSYNSPLHFGNGTRLTVT.

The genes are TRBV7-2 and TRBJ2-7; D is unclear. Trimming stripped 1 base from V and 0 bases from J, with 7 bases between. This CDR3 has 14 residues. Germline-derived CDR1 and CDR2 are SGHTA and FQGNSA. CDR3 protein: CASSLGSYSYEQYF. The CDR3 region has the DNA TGTGCCAGCAGCTTAGGCAGTTACTCCTACGAGCAGTACTTC.

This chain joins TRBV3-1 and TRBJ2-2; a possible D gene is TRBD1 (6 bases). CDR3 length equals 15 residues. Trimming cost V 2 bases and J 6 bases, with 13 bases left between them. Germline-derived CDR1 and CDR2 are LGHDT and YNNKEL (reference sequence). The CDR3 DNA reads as TGTGCCAGCAGCCAATTTGCAGGGGTTCCCGGGGAGCTGTTTTTT. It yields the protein CASSQFAGVPGELFF.

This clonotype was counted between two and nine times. DNA of the CDR3: TGTGCCAGCAGCATACCGGGACAGGGGGTGTTCCGGGAAAAACTGTTTTTT. Its translation: CASSIPGQGVFREKLFF. This chain joins TRBV7-9 and TRBJ1-4; 11 nucleotides agree with TRBD1. The CDR3 length is 17 residues. V shed 5 bases, J shed 8 bases, and the junction held 13 bases outside the gene matches. The V gene's germline CDR1 is SEHNR and CDR2 FQNEAQ (reference sequence).

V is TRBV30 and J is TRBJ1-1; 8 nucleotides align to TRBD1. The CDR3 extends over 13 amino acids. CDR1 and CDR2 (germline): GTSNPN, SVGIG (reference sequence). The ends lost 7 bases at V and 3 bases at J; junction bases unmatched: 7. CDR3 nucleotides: TGTGCCTTCTTAAACAGGGGGTACACTGAAGCTTTCTTT. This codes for CAFLNRGYTEAFF. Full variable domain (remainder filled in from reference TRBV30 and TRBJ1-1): SQTIHQWPATLVQPVGSPLSLECTVEGTSNPNLYWYRQAAGRGLQLLFYSVGIGQISSEVPQNLSASRPQDRQFILSSKKLLLSDSGFYLCAFLNRGYTEAFFGQGTRLTVV.

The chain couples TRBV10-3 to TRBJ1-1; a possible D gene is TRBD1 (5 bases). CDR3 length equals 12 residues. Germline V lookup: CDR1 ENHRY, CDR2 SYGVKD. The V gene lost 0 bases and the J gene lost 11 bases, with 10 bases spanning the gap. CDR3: CAISESTGLAFF. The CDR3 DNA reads TGTGCCATCAGTGAGTCCACAGGTCTGGCTTTCTTT.

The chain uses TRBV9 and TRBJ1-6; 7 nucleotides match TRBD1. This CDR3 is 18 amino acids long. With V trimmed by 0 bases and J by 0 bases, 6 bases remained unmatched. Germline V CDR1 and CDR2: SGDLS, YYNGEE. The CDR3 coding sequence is TGTGCCAGCAGCGTAGCGGACAGGATGAGCTCCTATAATTCACCCCTCCACTTT. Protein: CASSVADRMSSYNSPLHF.

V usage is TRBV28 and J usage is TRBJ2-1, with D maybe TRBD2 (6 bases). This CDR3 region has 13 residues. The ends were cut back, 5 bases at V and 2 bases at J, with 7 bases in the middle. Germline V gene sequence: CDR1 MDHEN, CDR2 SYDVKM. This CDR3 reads CASSPGAYNEQFF. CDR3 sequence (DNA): TGTGCCAGCAGTCCGGGAGCCTACAATGAGCAGTTCTTC.

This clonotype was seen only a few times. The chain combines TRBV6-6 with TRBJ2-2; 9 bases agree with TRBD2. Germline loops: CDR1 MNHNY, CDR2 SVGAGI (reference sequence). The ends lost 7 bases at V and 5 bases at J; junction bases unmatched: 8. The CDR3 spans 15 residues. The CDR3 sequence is CASTAAGGLTGELFF. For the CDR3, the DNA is TGTGCCAGCACCGCAGCGGGAGGACTTACCGGGGAGCTGTTTTTT.